A selection of T cell receptor beta chains follows, all from one sample in a study of blood T cells in healthy people across ages. From the 5' RACE reads, TCRdb called clonotypes with MiXCR, one entry per CDR3 protein. Of under 1,100,000 distinct CDR3 sequences listed, 20% to 25% were seen once; the top ten hold approximately 0.7%. These data were likewise used in another study, on T cells of mothers and their children.

The sample taken for sequencing was blood. These receptors were obtained from a girl aged 2 to 9 in good health. Each CDR3 is given with its conserved first and last residue. D genes are given only for firm matches. Size is stated for part of the rows, as once, few or many counts, or as a class when the clone is expanded.

d_gene: NA
abundance: NA
len: 16
v_gene: TRBV14
j_gene: TRBJ1-1
CDR3aa: CASSPPGPAMNTEAFF
CDR3nt: TGTGCCAGCAGTCCCCCGGGCCCTGCTATGAACACTGAAGCTTTCTTT

d_gene: NA
abundance: few
len: 19
v_gene: TRBV7-9
j_gene: TRBJ1-1
CDR3aa: CASSPQNDDRRVSGTEAFF
CDR3nt: TGTGCCAGCAGCCCACAAAACGACGACAGGCGGGTATCGGGCACTGAAGCTTTCTTT

d_gene: TRBD2
abundance: few
len: 14
v_gene: TRBV7-9
j_gene: TRBJ2-7
CDR3aa: CAITLAGEGYEQYF
CDR3nt: TGTGCCATCACTCTAGCGGGAGAAGGTTACGAGCAGTACTTC

d_gene: TRBD1
abundance: few
len: 15
v_gene: TRBV6-5
j_gene: TRBJ1-2
CDR3aa: CASSYSGAGGIGYTF
CDR3nt: TGTGCCAGCAGTTACTCGGGGGCAGGGGGCATTGGCTACACCTTC

d_gene: NA
abundance: few
len: 17
v_gene: TRBV20-1
j_gene: TRBJ1-3
CDR3aa: CSAVPSGYLNTGNTIYF
CDR3nt: TGCAGTGCCGTTCCCTCGGGGTATCTGAACACTGGAAACACCATATATTTT

d_gene: NA
abundance: NA
len: 15
v_gene: TRBV2
j_gene: TRBJ2-1
CDR3aa: CASIILSISTNEQFF
CDR3nt: TGTGCCAGCATCATCCTGTCCATCTCCACGAATGAGCAGTTCTTC

d_gene: TRBD2
abundance: few
len: 16
v_gene: TRBV11-1
j_gene: TRBJ2-3
CDR3aa: CASSLWTSGVGDTQYF
CDR3nt: TGTGCCAGCAGCTTGTGGACTAGCGGGGTGGGAGATACGCAGTATTTT

d_gene: NA
abundance: few
len: 15
v_gene: TRBV6-4
j_gene: TRBJ2-6
CDR3aa: CASSDSNSGANVLTF
CDR3nt: TGTGCCAGCAGTGACTCGAACTCTGGGGCCAACGTCCTGACTTTC

d_gene: NA
abundance: NA
len: 13
v_gene: TRBV20-1
j_gene: TRBJ1-2
CDR3aa: CSARDRGANGYTF
CDR3nt: TGCAGTGCTAGGGATCGGGGGGCTAATGGCTACACCTTC

d_gene: TRBD2
abundance: NA
len: 14
v_gene: TRBV28
j_gene: TRBJ2-7
CDR3aa: CASSPTGGAGDSLF
CDR3nt: TGTGCCAGCAGCCCTACCGGAGGAGCGGGGGATAGCCTCTTC